These 5 T cell receptor beta chains originate from one sample sequenced in a study of blood T cells in healthy people across ages. Next came a second PCR, run for about 6 to 11 cycles, which used a sample-barcoded 5' primer along with a J-beta primer mix. TCRdb analysed the 5' RACE reads with MiXCR anew, one entry per CDR3 protein. The table records 710,000 or so distinct CDR3 sequences, 22% of them present only once. The source material was blood. The receptor source for this set is a man in his 70s in good health.

In its sample, this clonotype was seen many times. The chain links TRBV7-9 to TRBJ2-3; D is possibly TRBD2 (5 bases). CDR3 length: 15 residues. Germline values: CDR1 SEHNR, CDR2 FQNEAQ (reference sequence). The V and J ends lost 5 bases and 2 bases respectively, with 14 bases between them. The CDR3 loop is CASSRIWGDTDTQYF. The CDR3 region has the DNA TGTGCCAGCAGCCGCATCTGGGGAGACACAGATACGCAGTATTTT.

The V call is TRBV2, the J call TRBJ1-3; 10 nucleotides agree with TRBD1. Germline V CDR1 and CDR2: SNHLY, FYNNEI. V lost 6 bases and J lost 2; bases outside the gene matches: 7. The CDR3 contains 16 residues. The CDR3 reads CASRETGGLAGNTIYF. The DNA for the CDR3 is TGTGCCAGCAGGGAGACAGGGGGCTTAGCTGGAAACACCATATATTTT.

This chain connects TRBV6-6 to TRBJ2-4, with 11 bases fitting TRBD1. The J segment lost 8 bases and the V segment lost 4 bases, leaving 7 bases of the junction unmatched. Looked up from germline, CDR1 is MNHNY and CDR2 is SVGAGI (reference sequence). The CDR3 is made up of 15 amino acids. The CDR3 region is CASSWARTGGDIQYF. CDR3 in DNA: TGTGCCAGCAGTTGGGCTAGGACAGGGGGCGACATTCAGTACTTC.

This clonotype was seen repeatedly, ten times or more. The chain uses TRBV24-1 and TRBJ2-1; perhaps TRBD1 as D (6 bases). CDR1 and CDR2 from the germline V gene are KGHDR and SFDVKD. V lost 5 bases, J lost 0 bases, and 10 bases lay in between. The CDR3 totals 15 residues. Here the CDR3 DNA reads TGTGCCACCAGTGTTGGGGGCAGCTCCTACAATGAGCAGTTCTTC. This codes for CATSVGGSSYNEQFF.

The V call is TRBV7-9, the J call TRBJ2-5; D is uncertain. Germline V lookup: CDR1 SEHNR, CDR2 FQNEAQ (reference sequence). CDR3 size: 13 residues. V was shortened by 5 bases and J by 4 bases, with 11 bases between the two germline ends. This CDR3 reads CASSARLGETQYF. The CDR3 region has the DNA TGTGCCAGCAGCGCCAGACTTGGAGAGACCCAGTACTTC.